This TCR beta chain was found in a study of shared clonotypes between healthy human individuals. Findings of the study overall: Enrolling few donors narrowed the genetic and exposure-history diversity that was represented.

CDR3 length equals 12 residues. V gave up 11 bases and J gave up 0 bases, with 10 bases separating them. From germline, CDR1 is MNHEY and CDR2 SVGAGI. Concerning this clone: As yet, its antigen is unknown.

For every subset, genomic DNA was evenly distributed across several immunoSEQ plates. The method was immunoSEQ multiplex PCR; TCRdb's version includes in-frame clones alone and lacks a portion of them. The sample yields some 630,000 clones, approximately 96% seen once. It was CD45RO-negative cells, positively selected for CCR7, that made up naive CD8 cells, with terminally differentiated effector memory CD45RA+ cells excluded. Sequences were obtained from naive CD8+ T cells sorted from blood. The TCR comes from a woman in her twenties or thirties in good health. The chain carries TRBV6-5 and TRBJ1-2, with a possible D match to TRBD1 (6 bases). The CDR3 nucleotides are TGTGCCTCGCGGACAGCTAACTATGGCTACACCTTC. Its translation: CASRTANYGYTF.